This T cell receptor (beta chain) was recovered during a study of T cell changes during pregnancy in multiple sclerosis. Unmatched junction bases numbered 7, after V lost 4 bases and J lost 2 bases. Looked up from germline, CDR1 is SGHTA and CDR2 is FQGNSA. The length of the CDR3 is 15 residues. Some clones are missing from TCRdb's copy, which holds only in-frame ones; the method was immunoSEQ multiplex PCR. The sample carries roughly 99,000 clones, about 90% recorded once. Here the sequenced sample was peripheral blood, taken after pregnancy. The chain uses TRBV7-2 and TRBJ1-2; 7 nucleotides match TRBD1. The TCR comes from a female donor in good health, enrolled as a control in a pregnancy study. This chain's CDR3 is CASSWDSNLNYGYTF. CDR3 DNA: TGTGCCAGCAGCTGGGACAGCAACCTAAACTATGGCTACACCTTC.